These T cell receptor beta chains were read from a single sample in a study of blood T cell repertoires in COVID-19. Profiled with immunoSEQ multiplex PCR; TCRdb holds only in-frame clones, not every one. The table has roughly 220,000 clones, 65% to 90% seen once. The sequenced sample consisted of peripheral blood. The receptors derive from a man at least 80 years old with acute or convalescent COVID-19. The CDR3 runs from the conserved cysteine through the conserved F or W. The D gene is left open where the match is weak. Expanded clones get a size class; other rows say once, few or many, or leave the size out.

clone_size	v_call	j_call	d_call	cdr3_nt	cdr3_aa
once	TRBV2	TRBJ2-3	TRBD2	TGTGCCAGCCTACGGGAGGCCACAGATACGCAGTATTTT	CASLREATDTQYF
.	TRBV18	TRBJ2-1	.	TGTGCCAGCTCACCTCCAGGCAGGGGGACTTACAATGAGCAGTTCTTC	CASSPPGRGTYNEQFF
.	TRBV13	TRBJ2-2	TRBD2	TGTGCCAGCAGCTTAGGGCTAGCGGGAAATTCCGGGGAGCTGTTTTTT	CASSLGLAGNSGELFF
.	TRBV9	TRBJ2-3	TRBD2	TGTGCCAGCAGCGTATCCGGGACTAGGCCAGATACGCAGTATTTT	CASSVSGTRPDTQYF
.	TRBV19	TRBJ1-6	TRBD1	TGTGCCAGTAGTAAGGACAGGATTAATAATTCACCCCTCCACTTT	CASSKDRINNSPLHF
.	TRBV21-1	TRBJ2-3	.	TGTGCCAGCAGCACGTCGGGACTGGCCTATAGCACAGATACGCAGTATTTT	CASSTSGLAYSTDTQYF
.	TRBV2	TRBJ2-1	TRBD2	TGTGCCAGCAGTAGCGGGAGGGGTTCCTACAATGAGCAGTTCTTC	CASSSGRGSYNEQFF
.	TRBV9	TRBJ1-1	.	TGTGCCAGCAGCGTATCAATGAACACTGAAGCTTTCTTT	CASSVSMNTEAFF
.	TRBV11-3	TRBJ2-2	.	TGTGCCAGCAGCTACCTCTGGTCAGCGAACACCGGGGAGCTGTTTTTT	CASSYLWSANTGELFF
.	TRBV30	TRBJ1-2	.	TGTGCCTGGAGTCCCCAATTTCCAGGTTCTCATGGCTACACCTTC	CAWSPQFPGSHGYTF
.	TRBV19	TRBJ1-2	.	TGTGCCAGTAGTATAGCAGGGGTCCCGTCCGGCTACACCTTC	CASSIAGVPSGYTF
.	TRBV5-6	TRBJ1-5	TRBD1	TGTGCCAGCAGCCCAGGGACAGGGAGGAGCAATCAGCCCCAGCATTTT	CASSPGTGRSNQPQHF
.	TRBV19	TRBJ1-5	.	TGTGCCAGTGCCCTCAGGGAGGGCAATCAGCCCCAGCATTTT	CASALREGNQPQHF
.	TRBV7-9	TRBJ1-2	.	TGTGCCAGCAGCCCCGACAGTTATAACTATGGCTACACCTTC	CASSPDSYNYGYTF
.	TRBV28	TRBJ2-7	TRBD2	TGTGCCAGCAGTTGGCCGACTAGCGGGAGGGCCAGATACGAGCAGTACTTC	CASSWPTSGRARYEQYF
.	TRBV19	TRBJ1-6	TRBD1	TGTGCCAGTAGTATATATGGGACAGCCAAGGATTCACCCCTCCACTTT	CASSIYGTAKDSPLHF
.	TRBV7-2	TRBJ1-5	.	TGTGCCAGCAGCCTCTCACAGGGAGCAAGCAATCAGCCCCAGCATTTT	CASSLSQGASNQPQHF
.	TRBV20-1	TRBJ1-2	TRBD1	TGCAGTGCTAGTCCGGGACAGGGGGCTTTCTATGGCTACACCTTC	CSASPGQGAFYGYTF